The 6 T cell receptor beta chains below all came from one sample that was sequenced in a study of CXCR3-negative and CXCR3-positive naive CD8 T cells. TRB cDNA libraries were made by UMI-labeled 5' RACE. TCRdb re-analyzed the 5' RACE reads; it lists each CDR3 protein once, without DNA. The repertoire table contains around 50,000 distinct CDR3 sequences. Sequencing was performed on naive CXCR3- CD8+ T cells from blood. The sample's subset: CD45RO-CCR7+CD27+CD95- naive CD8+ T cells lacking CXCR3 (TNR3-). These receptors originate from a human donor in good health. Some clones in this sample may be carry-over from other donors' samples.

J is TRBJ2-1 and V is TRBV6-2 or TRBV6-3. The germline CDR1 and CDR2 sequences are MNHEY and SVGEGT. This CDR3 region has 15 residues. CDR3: CASSETSLEYNEQFF.

CDR3 residues: CASSLTNGYGYTF. The chain combines TRBV28 with TRBJ1-2. Germline-derived CDR1 and CDR2 are MDHEN and SYDVKM. The CDR3 length is 13 residues.

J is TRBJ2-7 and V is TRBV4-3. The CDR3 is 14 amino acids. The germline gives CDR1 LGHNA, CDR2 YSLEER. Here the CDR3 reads CASSQVLERPEQYF.

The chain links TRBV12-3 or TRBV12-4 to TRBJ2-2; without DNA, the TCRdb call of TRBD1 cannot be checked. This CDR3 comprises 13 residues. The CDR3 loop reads CASSPTGPGELFF.

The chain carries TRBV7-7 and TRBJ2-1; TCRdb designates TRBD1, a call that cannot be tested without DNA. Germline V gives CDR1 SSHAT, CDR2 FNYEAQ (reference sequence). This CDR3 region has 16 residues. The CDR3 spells CASSPGTGGNYNEQFF. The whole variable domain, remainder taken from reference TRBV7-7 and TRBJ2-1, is GAGVSQSPRYKVTKRGQDVTLRCDPISSHATLYWYQQALGQGPEFLTYFNYEAQPDKSGLPSDRFSAERPEGSISTLTIQRTEQRDSAMYRCASSPGTGGNYNEQFFGPGTRLTVL.

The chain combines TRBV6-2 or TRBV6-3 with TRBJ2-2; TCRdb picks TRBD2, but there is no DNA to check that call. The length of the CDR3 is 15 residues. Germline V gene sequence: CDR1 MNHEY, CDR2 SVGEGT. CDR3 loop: CASSPDRDLTAELFF.